This paragraph reports one T cell receptor beta chain. Its target is unknown. Other nucleotide sequences in the sample specify the same CDR3. PCR amplification relied on 60 Vbeta primers (plus 13 Jbeta primers). The data were produced by immunoSEQ multiplex PCR, yet TCRdb's version contains in-frame clones alone and is incomplete. The sample shows approximately 190,000 clones, over 70% of them seen only once. CDR1 is LNHDA and CDR2 is SQIVND in the germline V gene (reference sequence). The junction had 4 bases not matched to a gene; V was cut back by 9 bases and J by 3 bases. This CDR3 region has 12 residues. This entry comes from a study of cytomegalovirus exposure and HLA in healthy donors. Study observations and caveats: Whilst most TCR sequences proved rare, a subset of public TCRs occurred across many donors. Looking again later, the authors saw that most CMV-associated TCR beta chains seemed HLA-restricted. Roughly even sequencing depth across donors was the assumption behind the presence/absence analyses. In a later analysis, HLA-associated TCR beta chains were more clonally expanded than equally common others.

The V gene is TRBV19, the J gene TRBJ1-2; 7 nucleotides align to TRBD1. Sample: PBMCs. The sequence was obtained from a man over 45 in good health and CMV-seronegative. The CDR3 loop reads CASKGTDYGYTF. The CDR3 coding sequence is TGTGCCAGCAAGGGGACAGACTATGGCTACACCTTC.